The TCR beta chain described here comes from a study of shared clonotypes between healthy human individuals. In the CD4+ fraction, cells were divided into CD45RA+ naive and CD45RA-negative memory subsets. CDR1 is KGHSH and CDR2 is LQKENI in the germline V gene. The CDR3 totals 15 residues. The V segment lost 3 bases and the J segment 6 bases; nucleotides outside the gene matches: 9. The repertoire was sequenced with immunoSEQ multiplex PCR; TCRdb's copy has only in-frame clones and lacks some. Of 2.3 million or so clones in the sample, 90% to 95% were seen once. Sequencing was carried out using naive CD4+ T cells from PBMCs. Regarding subset: CD45RA+ positively selected. This sequence originates from a man between 18 and 35 years old in good health. Some clones in this sample may be carry-over from other donors' samples. The chain uses TRBV18 and TRBJ1-1; 8 nucleotides align to TRBD1. The CDR3 coding sequence is TGTGCCAGCTCACCGAGACAGGGGAAGATACCTGAAGCTTTCTTT. Translation: CASSPRQGKIPEAFF.